The entry below describes one T cell receptor beta chain. Antigen unknown. This entry is derived from a study of T-cell memory formation after mild COVID-19. Study observations and caveats: Second-wave clones with a day 37 peak had unconfirmed SARS-CoV-2 specificity. There was a balanced CD4/CD8 profile in clones contracting day 15 to 85, and later expanders leaned CD4+.

CDR3 size: 16 residues. The trim removed 3 bases at V and 0 bases at J, leaving 6 bases unmatched. Per germline, CDR1 SGHRS and CDR2 YFSETQ. TCRdb passed the 5' RACE reads through MiXCR, listing each CDR3 protein once. Among roughly 580,000 distinct CDR3 sequences listed, roughly 18% were seen once. This TCR was recovered from an adult woman who had mild COVID-19 (a few samples of this study predate the infection). Cell type and time point are not known. The chain is built from TRBV5-1 and TRBJ2-1; 7 bases are a match to TRBD1. Input material: PBMCs or a T cell subset sorted from them (not recorded which). This chain's CDR3 is CASSSGQPTSYNEQFF. CDR3 DNA sequence: TGCGCCAGCAGCTCGGGACAGCCCACCTCCTACAATGAGCAGTTCTTC.